This T cell receptor beta chain was recovered during a study of beta chain features in type 1 diabetes (dated by TCRdb to between 2018 and 2020). Background on the whole study: Mean age, gender distribution, total cell number and subset yield were not different between patients and healthy donors. A total of about 110 million sorted cells were examined across all samples, and the number of cells per subset was strongly correlated with RNA yield. The study compared the TCRB repertoires of sorted circulating CD4+ T cell subsets in recently diagnosed type 1 diabetes patients with those in matched healthy donors. Whereas all 30 or so donors provided naive and central memory subsets, regulatory and stem cell-like memory subsets were isolated from just 8 patients and about 8 healthy donors.

Comments on this clone: Its antigen is unknown. No base-level quality is on record; no much larger clone is a single base apart.

Here is what the overall study found, with its caveats: Naive, central memory and regulatory TCRB repertoires appeared to be more similar among patients than among healthy donors. Type 1 diabetes patients showed a moderate but significant shortening of TCRB CDR3 length in all four CD4+ subsets. Shorter templates might be favored by PCR, yet because patient and control samples were amplified and corrected together, any such skew would affect both groups equally. Sequencing cDNA rather than genomic DNA could over-represent highly expressing activated cells, although activation and CD3 levels did not differ between groups. Patients with type 1 diabetes made fewer insertions and deleted more nucleotides at VDJ recombination sites, implying thymic rearrangement abnormalities. HLA sub-analyses involved small numbers of individuals, so any influence of HLA type on TCRB rearrangement remained unresolved.

The High Capacity cDNA Reverse Transcription Kit was used to reverse transcribe all of the isolated RNA, meaning that expressed TCRB transcripts were what got sequenced. For stem cell-like memory T cell samples, survey-depth immunoSEQ sequencing was used, averaging approximately 1 million total reads per sample. Sorted cells were lysed in RLT buffer and RNA was extracted with DNase-treated RNeasy Micro or Mini kits, depending on cell number. Each cell subset was processed separately to prevent cross-contamination, with patient and healthy donor samples processed together. The immunoSEQ multiplex PCR was used to amplify TCRB sequences from cDNA, yielding 87-bp fragments that span the CDR3 region. Sequencing of the amplicons was performed on the Illumina HiSeq platform. The original pipeline was this. PCR bias was corrected computationally using synthetic template baselines, and reads within Hamming distance 2 were collapsed, with unmergeable singletons discarded. Reads were aligned to IMGT to assign V, D and J genes, CDR3 length, and insertions or deletions at six rearrangement sites. Clonotype counts were normalized to sorted cell number within each subset before computing true diversity and Gini coefficients with the tcR R package. The overlap coefficient, calculated on TCRB nucleotide sequences, was used to measure repertoire sharing. Imported from immuneACCESS, the table was reduced by TCRdb to in-frame sequences with V and J called. These copies leave out some clones; in studies compared against another copy, an unresolved V gene accounts for under half, and the cause of the remainder is not known. D and trimming come from the DNA, and the V and J calls and clone size come from that table. In all, the sample holds about 22,000 clones, and about three fifths of those were seen once. The ten top clones hold 0.37% of the sample.

Taken from cysteine to phenylalanine, the CDR3 has 15 residues. Kept here is only the CDR3 DNA, which spans 45 bases and is read in frame from base 1. The germline V gene supplies CDR1 SGHRS and CDR2 YFSETQ. Trimming removed 1 base from V and 8 bases from J; the gene matches leave 5 bases unexplained. From each donor, a single peripheral blood sample of approximately 120 mL on average was drawn into heparinised tubes. A BD FACSAria II was used to sort naive, central memory, regulatory and stem cell-like memory CD4+ T cells with a panel that included CD45RO, CCR7, CD25, CD127, CD95 and CD27. Every sorted population had a purity above 95%. Right away, PBMCs were isolated by Lymphoprep density gradient centrifugation and were stained directly, with no culture step. Samples were stained and sorted in pairs, with one healthy donor and one patient per experiment, so that batch effects were minimized.

The source is a man in his late teens or twenties with type 1 diabetes. The sequenced sample consisted of stem cell memory CD4+ T cells from blood. The sample's cell subset or site label, decoded: stem cell-like memory CD4+ T cells. The rearranged segments are TRBV5-1 and TRBJ1-4; 10 bases in between match TRBD1. The nucleotide sequence is given as TGCGCCAGCAGCTTGTATGGGACAGGGGAAGAAAAACTGTTTTTT. The translation is CASSLYGTGEEKLFF.